Following are 27 T cell receptor beta chains from one sample sequenced in a study of blood T cell repertoires in COVID-19. Some clones are missing from TCRdb's copy, which holds only in-frame ones; the method was immunoSEQ multiplex PCR. The table shows a few hundred thousand clones, with 70% to 90% occurring only once. Sequenced input: peripheral blood. The receptor source for this set is a woman aged 25 to 45 with active or convalescent COVID-19.

The chain links TRBV7-9 to TRBJ1-4; possible D gene TRBD1, 6 bases. This CDR3 contains 16 residues. Trimming pared 2 bases from V and 7 bases from J, leaving 17 bases between. Germline V CDR1 and CDR2: SEHNR, FQNEAQ (reference sequence). CDR3 in amino acids: CASSLLPTSDSEKLFF. The CDR3 nucleotides read TGTGCCAGCAGCTTATTGCCCACTTCGGACAGTGAAAAACTGTTTTTT.

This rearrangement joins TRBV9 to TRBJ2-2; 7 bases fit TRBD1. The germline V gene encodes CDR1 SGDLS and CDR2 YYNGEE. This CDR3 has 17 amino acids. The J segment lost 3 bases and the V segment lost 1 base, leaving 9 bases of the junction unmatched. This CDR3 is CASSVSLQQGYTGELFF. CDR3 DNA sequence: TGTGCCAGCAGCGTAAGTCTGCAACAGGGGTACACCGGGGAGCTGTTTTTT.

This chain connects TRBV7-2 to TRBJ2-1, with 7 bases that match TRBD2. Trimming at V came to 4 bases and at J to 6 bases, leaving 9 bases not matched to a gene. Germline V gene sequence: CDR1 SGHTA, CDR2 FQGNSA. The CDR3 is made up of 15 amino acids. The CDR3 loop is CASSSRRDYSNEQFF. The CDR3 DNA is TGTGCCAGCAGCTCCCGCCGGGACTATTCCAATGAGCAGTTCTTC.

The gene calls are TRBV24-1 and TRBJ1-4; D unresolved. CDR3 length: 13 residues. Germline V CDR1 and CDR2: KGHDR, SFDVKD. Deletions cut 9 bases from V and 5 bases from J, with 12 bases between. CDR3 nucleotide sequence: TGTGCCACCTTTGACACTTTGAATGAAAAACTGTTTTTT. Its protein is CATFDTLNEKLFF.

The CDR3 is CASSFISGGLETQYF. The CDR3 DNA sequence: TGTGCCAGCAGCTTTATTAGCGGCGGTTTAGAGACCCAGTACTTC. The rearrangement uses TRBV7-3 and TRBJ2-5; D is possibly TRBD2 (6 bases). The germline CDR1 and CDR2 sequences are SGHTA and FQGTGA. Trimming removed 3 bases at V and 4 bases at J, with 15 bases between. CDR3 length: 15 amino acids. The variable domain in full, completed from reference TRBV7-3 and TRBJ2-5, reads GAGVSQTPSNKVTEKGKYVELRCDPISGHTALYWYRQSLGQGPEFLIYFQGTGAADDSGLPNDRFFAVRPEGSVSTLKIQRTERGDSAVYLCASSFISGGLETQYFGPGTRLLVL.

The CDR3 DNA follows: TGTGCCAGCAGCTTCACCGGGACAGGGGGCGCACAGTACTTC. Amino acids: CASSFTGTGGAQYF. The chain uses TRBV7-2 and TRBJ2-7, with 12 positions matching TRBD1. CDR1 is SGHTA and CDR2 is FQGNSA in the germline V gene. The CDR3 extends over 14 amino acids. The junction had 7 bases not matched to a gene; V was cut back by 3 bases and J by 10 bases.

J is TRBJ2-1 and V is TRBV7-9; the D gene is possibly TRBD1 (5 bases). Germline loops: CDR1 SEHNR, CDR2 FQNEAQ (reference sequence). The CDR3 runs 15 residues. Trimming removed 2 bases at V and 4 bases at J, with 12 bases between. CDR3 residues: CASSLRTNPYNEQFF. CDR3 sequence (DNA): TGTGCCAGCAGCTTACGGACAAACCCATACAATGAGCAGTTCTTC.

The chain joins TRBV12-3 or TRBV12-4 to TRBJ2-7; D possibly corresponds to TRBD2 (5 bases). CDR3 length: 13 amino acids. Trimming pared 5 bases from V and 4 bases from J, leaving 12 bases between. The CDR3 is CASSDTPGYEQYF. The CDR3 DNA reads as TGTGCCAGCAGTGACACCCCGGGGTACGAGCAGTACTTC.

J is TRBJ1-2 and V is TRBV19; D is perhaps TRBD1 (6 bases). This CDR3 comprises 18 residues. The germline V and J ends were trimmed by 7 bases and 4 bases, with 28 bases remaining between them. The germline gives CDR1 LNHDA, CDR2 SQIVND (reference sequence). CDR3 protein: CASIGTRGSGWFGYGYTF. DNA of the CDR3: TGTGCCAGTATAGGGACCAGGGGCAGCGGATGGTTCGGCTATGGCTACACCTTC.

The chain links TRBV5-1 to TRBJ1-4; 8 positions agree with TRBD1. The V and J ends lost 4 bases and 4 bases, in that order; junction bases with no gene match: 3. This CDR3 spans 14 amino acids. The germline CDR1 and CDR2 sequences are SGHRS and YFSETQ. The CDR3 DNA reads TGCGCCAGCAGCCAGGGGGCCGATAATGAAAAACTGTTTTTT. Amino acid sequence: CASSQGADNEKLFF. Based on the CDR3 plus reference TRBV5-1 and TRBJ1-4, the full variable domain is KAGVTQTPRYLIKTRGQQVTLSCSPISGHRSVSWYQQTPGQGLQFLFEYFSETQRNKGNFPGRFSGRQFSNSRSEMNVSTLELGDSALYLCASSQGADNEKLFFGSGTQLSVL.

The chain employs TRBV27 and TRBJ2-3; weak D call: TRBD2 (5 bases). This CDR3 has 17 residues. CDR1 and CDR2 (germline): MNHEY, SMNVEV (reference sequence). Trimming cost V 8 bases and J 1 base, with 22 bases left between them. The CDR3 reads CASRRRWESAGTDTQYF. As DNA, the CDR3 is TGTGCCAGCCGCCGGAGGTGGGAGTCGGCGGGCACAGATACGCAGTATTTT.

The genes are TRBV7-8 and TRBJ2-1, with D possibly being TRBD2 (5 bases). V gave up 0 bases and J gave up 7 bases, with 7 bases separating them. Germline V gene sequence: CDR1 SGHVS, CDR2 FQNEAQ. This CDR3 has 13 residues. Here the CDR3 DNA reads TGTGCCAGCAGCTTAGCTGGGGAGAATGAGCAGTTCTTC. This sequence encodes CASSLAGENEQFF.

The V and J genes are TRBV20-1 and TRBJ1-5; D possibly corresponds to TRBD1 (5 bases). The CDR3 has 17 amino acids. CDR1 DFQATT and CDR2 SNEGSKA come from the germline V gene (reference sequence). The V end lost 3 bases, the J end lost 3 bases, and 21 bases lay between the germline ends. CDR3 loop: CSASMGPLTAYNQPQHF. The CDR3 nucleotides are TGCAGTGCTAGTATGGGTCCCCTGACAGCCTACAATCAGCCCCAGCATTTT.

The chain has TRBV7-2 and TRBJ2-3; 8 bases line up with TRBD2. V dropped 0 bases and J dropped 5; count of bases not matched to a gene: 10. The CDR3 is made up of 17 amino acids. The V gene's germline CDR1 is SGHTA and CDR2 FQGNSA. The CDR3 region is CASSLAAGGAGRDTQYF. The CDR3 DNA is TGTGCCAGCAGCTTAGCTGCCGGGGGGGCCGGTAGAGATACGCAGTATTTT. Full variable domain (missing parts from reference TRBV7-2 and TRBJ2-3): GAGVSQSPSNKVTEKGKDVELRCDPISGHTALYWYRQSLGQGLEFLIYFQGNSAPDKSGLPSDRFSAERTGGSVSTLTIQRTQQEDSAVYLCASSLAAGGAGRDTQYFGPGTRLTVL.

The chain links TRBV12-3 or TRBV12-4 to TRBJ2-5; 7 nucleotides match TRBD1. Trimming at V came to 5 bases and at J to 7 bases, leaving 7 bases not matched to a gene. This CDR3 region has 13 residues. CDR3 protein: CASSLDRVATQYF. The CDR3 region has the DNA TGTGCCAGCAGTCTAGACAGGGTTGCGACCCAGTACTTC.

V usage is TRBV6-4 and J usage is TRBJ2-7; the D gene is possibly TRBD1 (7 bases). Germline V CDR1 and CDR2: MRHNA, SNTAGT. V gave up 0 bases and J gave up 0 bases, with 15 bases separating them. The CDR3 is made up of 17 amino acids. In DNA, the CDR3 is TGTGCCAGCAGTGACTCCGGGGGACAGATTAGCTCCTACGAGCAGTACTTC. Protein sequence: CASSDSGGQISSYEQYF.

CDR3 sequence reads: CASSQDSFNQPQHF. In DNA form, the CDR3 reads TGTGCCAGCAGTCAGGACAGTTTCAATCAGCCCCAGCATTTT. The chain is built from TRBV7-9 and TRBJ1-5; possible D gene TRBD1, 6 bases. From germline, CDR1 is SEHNR and CDR2 FQNEAQ (reference sequence). The CDR3 is 14 residues long. The germline V and J ends were trimmed by 6 bases and 3 bases, with 12 bases remaining between them.

The CDR3 loop reads CASSPAGGTYNEQFF. Here the CDR3 DNA reads TGTGCCAGCTCACCGGCGGGGGGGACCTACAATGAGCAGTTCTTC. This chain connects TRBV18 to TRBJ2-1; 9 bases line up with TRBD2. Trimming took 3 bases from V and 2 from J; bases not matched to a gene: 2. CDR1 and CDR2 from the germline V gene are KGHSH and LQKENI. The CDR3 has 15 residues.

This sequence joins TRBV19 and TRBJ1-2; 8 nucleotides agree with TRBD1. V trimming: 6 bases; J trimming: 8 bases; junction bases outside the gene matches: 8. The CDR3 consists of 13 residues. Looked up from germline, CDR1 is LNHDA and CDR2 is SQIVND (reference sequence). The CDR3 DNA sequence: TGTGCCAGTAGAACAGGGGGTGTCGGGGGCTACACCTTC. It encodes CASRTGGVGGYTF.

The V gene is TRBV27, the J gene TRBJ1-4; no clear D. The CDR3 loop spans 14 amino acids. Germline-derived CDR1 and CDR2 are MNHEY and SMNVEV (reference sequence). The ends were cut back, 2 bases at V and 7 bases at J, with 11 bases in the middle. CDR3 DNA sequence: TGTGCCAGCAGTTTACGGGGAAGCGGTGAAAAACTGTTTTTT. It specifies CASSLRGSGEKLFF.

The V and J genes are TRBV6-1 and TRBJ2-1; maybe TRBD2 (6 bases). Deletions cut 0 bases from V and 9 bases from J, with 21 bases between. Germline CDR1 and CDR2: MNHNS and SASEGT. This CDR3 comprises 17 residues. Written as DNA, the CDR3 is TGTGCCAGCAGTGAAGCCCTTACTAGCTATAGGGGAGGTGAGCAGTTCTTC. This translates into CASSEALTSYRGGEQFF.

The chain uses TRBV6-6 and TRBJ1-2, with 9 bases matching TRBD1. In germline, CDR1 is MNHNY, CDR2 SVGAGI (reference sequence). The CDR3 contains 16 residues. Germline trimming cut 4 bases from V and 8 bases from J; bases unmatched to any gene: 14. The DNA for the CDR3 is TGTGCCAGCAGTTTTCGCTCCGGGACAGGGATTGGAGGCTACACCTTC. This codes for CASSFRSGTGIGGYTF.

The V gene is TRBV6-5, the J gene TRBJ1-1, with TRBD1 matching 7 bases. The J segment lost 5 bases and the V segment lost 6 bases, leaving 12 bases of the junction unmatched. The germline V gene has CDR1 MNHEY and CDR2 SVGAGI. The CDR3 consists of 15 residues. The CDR3 region has the DNA TGTGCCAGCAGCCCGGGCTACAGGGGAGGAACTGAAGCTTTCTTT. Its translation is CASSPGYRGGTEAFF.

The chain employs TRBV27 and TRBJ1-2; 10 nucleotides align to TRBD1. Germline loops: CDR1 MNHEY, CDR2 SMNVEV (reference sequence). V was pared by 6 bases and J by 6 bases, with 4 bases of the junction left unmatched. This CDR3 contains 13 residues. The CDR3, as DNA: TGTGCCAGCAGGCTGACAGGGGGCCATGGCTACACCTTC. It codes for CASRLTGGHGYTF.

V is TRBV19 and J is TRBJ1-4, with TRBD1 matching over 10 bases. The V segment lost 3 bases and the J segment 8 bases; nucleotides outside the gene matches: 3. The CDR3 loop spans 14 amino acids. Germline values: CDR1 LNHDA, CDR2 SQIVND (reference sequence). Here the CDR3 DNA reads TGTGCCAGTAGTATCGGGACAGGGGTGGAAAAACTGTTTTTT. Protein: CASSIGTGVEKLFF.

This chain joins TRBV18 and TRBJ2-1, with TRBD2 matching over 14 bases. The CDR3 spans 15 residues. Germline V gene data show CDR1 as KGHSH and CDR2 as LQKENI. V lost 5 bases, J lost 8 bases, and 5 bases stayed unmatched. CDR3 nucleotide sequence: TGTGCCAGCTCAAGCGGGACTAGCGGGGGTTATGAGCAGTTCTTC. Its protein product is CASSSGTSGGYEQFF.

This clone has only a few counts. This sequence joins TRBV7-2 and TRBJ1-1; 7 nucleotides match TRBD1. The germline gives CDR1 SGHTA, CDR2 FQGNSA. The ends lost 8 bases at V and 4 bases at J; junction bases unmatched: 13. The CDR3 length is 15 residues. The CDR3 sequence is CASAGDRQGSTEAFF. CDR3 DNA: TGTGCCAGCGCCGGGGATAGACAGGGATCCACTGAAGCTTTCTTT.